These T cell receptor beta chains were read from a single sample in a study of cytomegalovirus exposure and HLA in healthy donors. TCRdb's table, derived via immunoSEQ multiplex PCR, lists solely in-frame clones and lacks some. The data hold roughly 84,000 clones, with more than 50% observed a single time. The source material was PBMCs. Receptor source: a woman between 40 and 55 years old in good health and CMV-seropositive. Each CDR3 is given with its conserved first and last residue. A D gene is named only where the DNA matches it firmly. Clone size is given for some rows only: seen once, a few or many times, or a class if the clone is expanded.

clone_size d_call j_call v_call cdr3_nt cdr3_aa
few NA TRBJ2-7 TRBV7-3 TGTGCCAGCAGCGGCCAGGGGGGCTACGAGCAGTACTTC CASSGQGGYEQYF
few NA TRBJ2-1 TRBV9 TGTGCCAGCAGCGTAGGTGACGGGAGCTACAATGAGCAGTTCTTC CASSVGDGSYNEQFF
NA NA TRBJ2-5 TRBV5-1 TGCGCCAGCAGCTCTGGCCCCAGCGGAGAAGAGACCCAGTACTTC CASSSGPSGEETQYF
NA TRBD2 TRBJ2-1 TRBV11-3 TGTGCCAGCAGCTATGGGACTAGCGGGAGGGATTCCTACAATGAGCAGTTCTTC CASSYGTSGRDSYNEQFF
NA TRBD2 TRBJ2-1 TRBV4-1 TGCGCCAGCAGCTCAAGACTAGCGGGAGAGGACAATGAGCAGTTCTTC CASSSRLAGEDNEQFF
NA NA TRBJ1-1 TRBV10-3 TGTGCCATCAGTGGACGGGAAAACACTGAAGCTTTCTTT CAISGRENTEAFF
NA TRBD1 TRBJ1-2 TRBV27 TGTGCCAGCAGTTCCACCGGGACAGCGAACTATGGCTACACCTTC CASSSTGTANYGYTF
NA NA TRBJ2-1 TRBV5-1 TGCGCCAGCAGCTTGGTCCCGAATGAGCAGTTCTTC CASSLVPNEQFF
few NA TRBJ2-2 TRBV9 TGTGCCAGCAGCGAGGGGTCCGGAGGGAGCGGCGGCGGGGAGCTGTTTTTT CASSEGSGGSGGGELFF
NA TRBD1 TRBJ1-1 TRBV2 TGTGCCAGCAGTGAACAAACAGGGGGCGACGAAGCTTTCTTT CASSEQTGGDEAFF
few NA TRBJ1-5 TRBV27 TGTGCCAGCAGCCCCCAACTGAGTAATCAGCCCCAGCATTTT CASSPQLSNQPQHF
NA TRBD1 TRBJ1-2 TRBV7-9 TGTGCCAGCAGCCCGGGCCAGGGGGCGAATGCCTATGGCTACACCTTC CASSPGQGANAYGYTF
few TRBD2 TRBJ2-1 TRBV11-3 TGTGCCAGCAGCCTCCATAAGGGGCGGGAGAGGGATGAGCAGTTCTTC CASSLHKGRERDEQFF
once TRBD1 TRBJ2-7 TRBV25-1 TGTGCCAGCAGTGAATACGGGACAGGCCACGAGCAGTACTTC CASSEYGTGHEQYF
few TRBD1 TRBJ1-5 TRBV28 TGTGCCAGCAGTTTCGGGACAGGGGTTCAGCCCCAGCATTTT CASSFGTGVQPQHF
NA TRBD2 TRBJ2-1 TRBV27 TGTGCCAGCAGTTCGGGACTAGCGGGAGGATACAATGAGCAGTTCTTC CASSSGLAGGYNEQFF
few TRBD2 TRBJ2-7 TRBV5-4 TGTGCCAGCAGCCCCGGTGGACTAGCGGGCGGGAGCCCCTACGAGCAGTACTTC CASSPGGLAGGSPYEQYF
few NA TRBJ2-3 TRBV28 TGTGCCAGCAGTTTACAAAAGCTAAACACAGATACGCAGTATTTT CASSLQKLNTDTQYF
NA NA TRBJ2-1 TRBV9 TGTGCCAGCAGCAAACGTTATGGGACTCTCAATGAGCAGTTCTTC CASSKRYGTLNEQFF
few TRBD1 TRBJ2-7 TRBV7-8 TGTGCCAGCAGCGGGACAGGGAACCCCTCCTACGAGCAGTACTTC CASSGTGNPSYEQYF
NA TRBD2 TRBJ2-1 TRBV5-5 TGTGCCAGCAGCTTCTCCCCGGGACTAGCGGGAGGGCCTTCGGACAATGAGCAGTTCTTC CASSFSPGLAGGPSDNEQFF
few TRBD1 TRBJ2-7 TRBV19 TGTGCCAGTAGTATAGGGACAGGTCTCTACGAGCAGTACTTC CASSIGTGLYEQYF
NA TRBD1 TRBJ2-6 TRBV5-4 TGTGCCAGCAGCTTGGGCGGGACAGGGTTGAGTCATGGGGCCAACGTCCTGACTTTC CASSLGGTGLSHGANVLTF
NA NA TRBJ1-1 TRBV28 TGTGCCAGCAGTGCCCCGGGGGGGCGCGCTTTCTTT CASSAPGGRAFF
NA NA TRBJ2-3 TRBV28 TGTGCCAGCAGTCGGCTAGCGCTGGGGGTAGATACGCAGTATTTT CASSRLALGVDTQYF
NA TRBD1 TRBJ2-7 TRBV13 TGTGCCAGCAGCTACTCGACAGGGGAATCCTACGAGCAGTACTTC CASSYSTGESYEQYF
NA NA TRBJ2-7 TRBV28 TGTGCCAGCAGTTTACACAGGGCCTACGAGCAGTACTTC CASSLHRAYEQYF
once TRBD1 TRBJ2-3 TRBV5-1 TGCGCCAGCAGCTTAGGACAGGGGGACACAGATACGCAGTATTTT CASSLGQGDTDTQYF
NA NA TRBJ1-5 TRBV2 TGTGCCAGCAGTGCCGTTATTAGCAATCAGCCCCAGCATTTT CASSAVISNQPQHF
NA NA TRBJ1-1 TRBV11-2 TGTGCCAGCAGGACTAACGGGAACACTGAAGCTTTCTTT CASRTNGNTEAFF
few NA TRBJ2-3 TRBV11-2 TGTGCCAGCAGCTTGGGTTCCAGGGAAAGAGATACGCAGTATTTT CASSLGSRERDTQYF
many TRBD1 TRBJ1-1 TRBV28 TGTGCCAGCAGGAGACAGGGAGGCACTGAAGCTTTCTTT CASRRQGGTEAFF
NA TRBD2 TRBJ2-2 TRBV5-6 TGTGCCAGCAGCCTTCTAGCGGTCAACACCGGGGAGCTGTTTTTT CASSLLAVNTGELFF
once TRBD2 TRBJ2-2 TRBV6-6 TGTGCCAGCACGGTCCGGGAGGGCGGGGAGCTGTTTTTT CASTVREGGELFF
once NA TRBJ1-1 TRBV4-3 TGCGCCAGCAGCCAGGAAGAGGGTTCCACTGAAGCTTTCTTT CASSQEEGSTEAFF
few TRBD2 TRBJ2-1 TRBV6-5 TGTGCCAGCAACCTCCTAGCGGGAAGTCTCCATGAGCAGTTCTTC CASNLLAGSLHEQFF
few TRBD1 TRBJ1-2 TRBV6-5 TGTGCCAGCAGTGACAGGGTCTATGGCTACACCTTC CASSDRVYGYTF
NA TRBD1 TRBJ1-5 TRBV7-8 TGTGCCAGCAGCTTAGGGGACAGGTGGGGGGTTTTCAATCAGCCCCAGCATTTT CASSLGDRWGVFNQPQHF
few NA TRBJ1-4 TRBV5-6 TGTGCCAGCAGCCTACCAGGGACCGGGGGGGAAAAACTGTTTTTT CASSLPGTGGEKLFF
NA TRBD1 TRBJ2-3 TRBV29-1 TGCAGCGTGCAGACAGGGCTAGTCCCAGATACGCAGTATTTT CSVQTGLVPDTQYF
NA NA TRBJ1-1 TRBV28 TGTGCCAGCAGTTTCTTTGGGCAGTTAGGATTGAACACTGAAGCTTTCTTT CASSFFGQLGLNTEAFF
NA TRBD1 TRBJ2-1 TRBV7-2 TGTGCCAGCAGCTTCCCACGACAGGGAGTGTGGAATGAGCAGTTCTTC CASSFPRQGVWNEQFF
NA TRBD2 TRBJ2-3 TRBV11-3 TGTGCCAGCAGCTTAGATCCCGGGGGGTCAGATACGCAGTATTTT CASSLDPGGSDTQYF
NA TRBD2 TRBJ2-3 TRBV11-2 TGTGCCCAATTACTAGCGGGAGGGGGGACTGCCACGGCAGATACGCAGTATTTT CAQLLAGGGTATADTQYF
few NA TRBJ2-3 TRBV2 TGTGCCAGCAGTGTAGTACAGAGCACAGATACGCAGTATTTT CASSVVQSTDTQYF
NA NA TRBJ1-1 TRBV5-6 TGTGCCAGCAGCCCCCTGGAGGGGTTTAGTACTGAAGCTTTCTTT CASSPLEGFSTEAFF